Below are 17 T cell receptor beta chains sequenced from a single sample in a study of blood T cell repertoires in COVID-19. Measured with immunoSEQ multiplex PCR; TCRdb has only the in-frame clones, and not every one. The data hold about 69,000 clones, with 70% to 90% observed a single time. Sequenced: peripheral blood. The receptors were sampled from a man aged 35-49 years with COVID-19, enrolled during active disease.

The chain recombines TRBV5-1 with TRBJ1-3; 10 bases line up with TRBD1. The CDR3 loop spans 15 amino acids. Germline assignment: CDR1 SGHRS and CDR2 YFSETQ. Trimming took 5 bases from V and 2 from J; bases not matched to a gene: 4. CDR3 residues: CASSSGTGAGNTIYF. DNA of the CDR3: TGCGCCAGCAGTTCCGGGACAGGGGCTGGAAACACCATATATTTT.

The chain couples TRBV10-3 to TRBJ2-5, with 10 bases that match TRBD2. The germline V gene has CDR1 ENHRY and CDR2 SYGVKD. This CDR3 has 15 amino acids. Unmatched junction bases numbered 7, after V lost 6 bases and J lost 3 bases. CDR3 nucleotides: TGTGCCATCAGCGCCGCTAGCGGGGGAGAAGAGACCCAGTACTTC. Translating gives CAISAASGGEETQYF.

The chain joins TRBV3-1 (or the pseudogene TRBV3-2) to TRBJ1-1, with D uncertain. The CDR3 extends over 13 amino acids. Germline CDR1 is LGHDT and CDR2 is YNNKEL (reference sequence). Trimming cost V 0 bases and J 7 bases, with 9 bases left between them. The CDR3, as DNA: TGTGCCAGCAGCCAAGATGCACAGCTTGAAGCTTTCTTT. Encoded protein: CASSQDAQLEAFF.

Only one count was recorded for this clone. The rearrangement links TRBV14 to TRBJ2-7, with 9 bases lining up with TRBD1. CDR3 length equals 14 residues. The V gene's germline CDR1 is SGHDN and CDR2 FVKESK. V dropped 4 bases and J dropped 7; count of bases not matched to a gene: 8. The chain's CDR3 is CASSPGTGLDEQYF. CDR3 sequence (DNA): TGTGCCAGCAGCCCCGGGACAGGGCTTGATGAGCAGTACTTC.

This sequence joins TRBV19 and TRBJ1-4; possible D gene TRBD1, 6 bases. V dropped 4 bases and J dropped 6 bases, with 12 bases sitting between them. Per the germline V gene, CDR1 is LNHDA and CDR2 is SQIVND (reference sequence). The CDR3 is 14 amino acids. The CDR3 loop is CASSKRDIYEKLFF. As DNA, the CDR3 is TGTGCCAGTAGTAAGCGGGACATATATGAAAAACTGTTTTTT.

The chain couples TRBV10-2 to TRBJ1-2; 12 bases fit TRBD1. The CDR3 loop spans 14 amino acids. V gave up 5 bases and J gave up 4 bases; unmatched junction bases: 2. Germline CDR1 WSHSY, CDR2 SAAADI. The DNA for the CDR3 is TGCGCCAGCAGTAGGGACAGGGGGCCCTATGGCTACACCTTC. It yields the protein CASSRDRGPYGYTF.

This chain connects TRBV6-5 to TRBJ2-3, with D tentatively TRBD1 (5 bases). The ends were cut back, 9 bases at V and 5 bases at J, with 18 bases in the middle. This CDR3 comprises 14 residues. Germline-derived CDR1 and CDR2 are MNHEY and SVGAGI. CDR3 in DNA: TGTGCCAGTCGCGCAAGTGGGGCTGGAGATACGCAGTATTTT. Protein product: CASRASGAGDTQYF.

This clone was seen a single time. The chain recombines TRBV5-1 with TRBJ1-3; 8 bases agree with TRBD1. Germline V lookup: CDR1 SGHRS, CDR2 YFSETQ. The CDR3 contains 16 residues. The junction had 4 bases not matched to a gene; V was cut back by 0 bases and J by 2 bases. CDR3 bases: TGCGCCAGCAGCTTGGGGACAGGGAGGCCTGGAAACACCATATATTTT. It translates to CASSLGTGRPGNTIYF.

This sequence joins TRBV19 and TRBJ2-5; 8 positions match TRBD2. Germline lookup yields CDR1 LNHDA and CDR2 SQIVND (reference sequence). V gave up 5 bases and J gave up 1 base; unmatched junction bases: 6. This CDR3 region has 15 residues. CDR3 sequence: CASSSTGGPQETQYF. DNA for the CDR3: TGTGCCAGTAGTTCAACGGGGGGGCCCCAAGAGACCCAGTACTTC.

The chain uses TRBV3-1 (or the pseudogene TRBV3-2) and TRBJ2-5; 12 nucleotides line up with TRBD2. This CDR3 region has 17 residues. The V segment lost 2 bases and the J segment 2 bases; nucleotides outside the gene matches: 6. Per the germline V gene, CDR1 is LGHDT and CDR2 is YNNKEL (reference sequence). CDR3 nucleotide sequence: TGTGCCAGCAGCCAAATTACAGGGACTAGCGGGCAAGAGACCCAGTACTTC. Translating gives CASSQITGTSGQETQYF.

The chain couples TRBV10-3 to TRBJ1-1; 7 bases match TRBD1. The trim removed 7 bases at V and 0 bases at J, leaving 8 bases unmatched. The CDR3 consists of 15 residues. Germline CDR1 and CDR2: ENHRY and SYGVKD. CDR3 sequence: CAITRQGAMNTEAFF. DNA for the CDR3: TGTGCCATCACTCGACAGGGTGCGATGAACACTGAAGCTTTCTTT.

The chain combines TRBV7-6 with TRBJ1-4; D is ambiguous. The germline V gene has CDR1 SGHVS and CDR2 FNYEAQ. This CDR3 comprises 15 residues. V was trimmed by 1 base and J by 4 bases, leaving 10 bases between them. CDR3 sequence: CASSLETSFNEKLFF. CDR3 DNA sequence: TGTGCCAGCAGCTTAGAAACATCTTTTAATGAAAAACTGTTTTTT.

The chain employs TRBV5-1 and TRBJ1-2, with TRBD1 matching 8 bases. V lost 3 bases to trimming and J lost 3 bases; unmatched junction nucleotides: 1. Looked up from germline, CDR1 is SGHRS and CDR2 is YFSETQ. The CDR3 is 13 residues long. CDR3 residues: CASSSTGDYGYTF. The CDR3 nucleotides read TGCGCCAGCAGCTCGACAGGGGACTATGGCTACACCTTC. Variable domain in full (rest from reference TRBV5-1 and TRBJ1-2): KAGVTQTPRYLIKTRGQQVTLSCSPISGHRSVSWYQQTPGQGLQFLFEYFSETQRNKGNFPGRFSGRQFSNSRSEMNVSTLELGDSALYLCASSSTGDYGYTFGSGTRLTVV.

V gene TRBV18 combines with J gene TRBJ1-3; D is ambiguous. Germline lookup yields CDR1 KGHSH and CDR2 LQKENI. This CDR3 region has 14 residues. Trimming pared 3 bases from V and 7 bases from J, leaving 13 bases between. CDR3 amino acids: CASSPGAGRNTIYF. The CDR3 DNA is TGTGCCAGCTCACCTGGTGCGGGGAGGAACACCATATATTTT.

The chain uses TRBV7-2 and TRBJ2-5; 10 nucleotides line up with TRBD2. The CDR3 runs 16 residues. J gave up 5 bases and V 5 bases, and 11 bases lay outside the gene matches. In germline, CDR1 is SGHTA, CDR2 FQGNSA. The chain's CDR3 is CASSLWLAGVGETQYF. The CDR3 nucleotides read TGTGCCAGCAGCCTCTGGCTAGCGGGGGTAGGGGAGACCCAGTACTTC.

This rearrangement joins TRBV28 to TRBJ1-6; 7 positions agree with TRBD1. V lost 1 base, J lost 6 bases, and 3 bases stayed unmatched. CDR1 MDHEN and CDR2 SYDVKM come from the germline V gene. The CDR3 extends over 15 amino acids. CDR3 amino acids: CASSLYQGVNSPLHF. Written as DNA, the CDR3 is TGTGCCAGCAGTTTATACCAGGGGGTTAATTCACCCCTCCACTTT.

This chain joins TRBV19 and TRBJ1-2; 7 bases line up with TRBD1. V dropped 5 bases and J dropped 3; count of bases not matched to a gene: 9. Germline assignment: CDR1 LNHDA and CDR2 SQIVND (reference sequence). The CDR3 has 15 amino acids. The CDR3 region is CASSPSTGSHYGYTF. In DNA form, the CDR3 reads TGTGCCAGTAGTCCCTCGACAGGGTCCCACTATGGCTACACCTTC.